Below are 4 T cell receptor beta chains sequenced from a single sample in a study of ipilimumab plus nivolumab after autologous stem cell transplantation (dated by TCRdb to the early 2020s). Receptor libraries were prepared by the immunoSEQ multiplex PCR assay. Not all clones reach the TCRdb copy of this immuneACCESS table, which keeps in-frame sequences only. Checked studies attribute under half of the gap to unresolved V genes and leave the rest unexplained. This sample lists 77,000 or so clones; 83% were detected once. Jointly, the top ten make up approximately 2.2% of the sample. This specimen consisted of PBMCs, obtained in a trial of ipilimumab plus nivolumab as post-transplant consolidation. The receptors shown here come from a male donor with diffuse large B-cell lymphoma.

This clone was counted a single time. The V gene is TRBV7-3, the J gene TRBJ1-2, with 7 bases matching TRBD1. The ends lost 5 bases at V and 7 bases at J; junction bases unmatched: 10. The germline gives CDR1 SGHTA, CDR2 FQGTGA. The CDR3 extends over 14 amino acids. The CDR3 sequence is CASSTDRVQRGYTF. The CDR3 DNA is TGTGCCAGCAGCACCGACAGGGTACAGCGTGGCTACACCTTC.

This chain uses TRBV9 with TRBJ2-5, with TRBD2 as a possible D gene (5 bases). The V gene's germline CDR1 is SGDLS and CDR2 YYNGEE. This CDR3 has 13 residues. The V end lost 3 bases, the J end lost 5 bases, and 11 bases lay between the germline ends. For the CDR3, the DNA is TGTGCCAGCAGCGGGAGAAGAGGGGAGACCCAGTACTTC. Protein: CASSGRRGETQYF.

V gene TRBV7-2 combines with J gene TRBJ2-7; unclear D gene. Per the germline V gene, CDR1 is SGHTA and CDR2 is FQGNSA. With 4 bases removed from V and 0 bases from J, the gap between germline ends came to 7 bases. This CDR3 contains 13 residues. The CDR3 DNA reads TGTGCCAGCAGCTCCGTGAGCTCCTACGAGCAGTACTTC. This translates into CASSSVSSYEQYF.

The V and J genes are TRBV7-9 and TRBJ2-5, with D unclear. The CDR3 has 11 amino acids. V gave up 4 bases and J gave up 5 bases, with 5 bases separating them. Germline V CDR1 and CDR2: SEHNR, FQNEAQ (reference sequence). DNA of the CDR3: TGTGCCAGCAGCTCGCCGGAGACCCAGTACTTC. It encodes CASSSPETQYF.